The 9 T cell receptor beta chains below were found in one sample sequenced in a study of a mutant IDH1 vaccine in newly diagnosed glioma. Sequenced by immunoSEQ multiplex PCR; TCRdb stores in-frame clones only, minus some. The sample carries approximately 84,000 clones, roughly four fifths recorded once. This sample's time point: week 47, end of study. Each dose delivered 300 ug of mutant IDH1 20-mer peptide subcutaneously with imiquimod. No antigen has been identified for these receptors. Sequences were derived from PBMCs, sampled from a glioma patient whose treatment included an IDH1 peptide vaccine. The receptors come from a man aged 40-49 years with glioma.

This sequence joins TRBV5-6 and TRBJ1-3; no clear D gene. V was cut by 4 bases and J by 4 bases, with 12 bases left in between. From germline, CDR1 is SGHDT and CDR2 YYEEEE. This CDR3 has 14 amino acids. The DNA for the CDR3 is TGTGCCAGCAGCCCGGGAGGGTCCGGAAACACCATATATTTT. The encoded protein is CASSPGGSGNTIYF.

This clone was seen ten or more times. The chain's CDR3 is CASSPEFGTGTYNEQFF. CDR3 nucleotide sequence: TGTGCCAGCAGCCCCGAGTTTGGGACAGGGACCTACAATGAGCAGTTCTTC. The V gene is TRBV7-9, the J gene TRBJ2-1; TRBD1 aligns across 9 bases. V was pared by 5 bases and J by 2 bases, with 10 bases of the junction left unmatched. CDR3 length: 17 amino acids. Germline lookup yields CDR1 SEHNR and CDR2 FQNEAQ (reference sequence).

This sequence joins TRBV27 and TRBJ1-2; 8 bases map to TRBD1. The V and J ends lost 5 bases and 3 bases, in that order; junction bases with no gene match: 5. The CDR3 totals 14 residues. Looked up from germline, CDR1 is MNHEY and CDR2 is SMNVEV (reference sequence). This CDR3 reads CASSADRGYYGYTF. The CDR3 region has the DNA TGTGCCAGCAGTGCAGACAGGGGTTACTATGGCTACACCTTC.

In this sample, this clone turned up once. The chain uses TRBV5-1 and TRBJ2-5; the match to TRBD2 covers 10 bases. Germline-derived CDR1 and CDR2 are SGHRS and YFSETQ. The CDR3 extends over 17 amino acids. The J segment lost 5 bases and the V segment lost 0 bases, leaving 10 bases of the junction unmatched. CDR3 protein: CASSLEVSSGSGETQYF. DNA of the CDR3: TGCGCCAGCAGCTTGGAAGTGTCTAGCGGGAGCGGGGAGACCCAGTACTTC.

V gene TRBV27 combines with J gene TRBJ2-2, with 8 positions matching TRBD1. The ends lost 6 bases at V and 7 bases at J; junction bases unmatched: 16. Germline values: CDR1 MNHEY, CDR2 SMNVEV (reference sequence). The CDR3 has 17 amino acids. CDR3 DNA sequence: TGTGCCAGCAGCCCGAGAACGGGCAGGGGGCAAGGCGGGGAGCTGTTTTTT. Protein product: CASSPRTGRGQGGELFF.

The rearrangement uses TRBV14 and TRBJ2-5, with 15 bases that match TRBD2. The CDR3 has 16 amino acids. Germline V lookup: CDR1 SGHDN, CDR2 FVKESK. With 6 bases clipped from V and 11 bases from J, the junction kept 13 bases outside the gene matches. CDR3: CASRRTSGGVTGEQYF. CDR3 in DNA: TGTGCCAGCAGGCGGACTAGCGGGGGGGTGACGGGTGAGCAGTACTTC.

This sequence joins TRBV29-1 and TRBJ2-5, with D possibly being TRBD1 (6 bases). Germline CDR1 reads SQVTM; CDR2 reads ANQGSEA. V shed 3 bases and J shed 5 bases, with 10 bases lying between them. The length of the CDR3 is 12 residues. DNA for the CDR3: TGCAGCGTTGATTACAGGGAGGAGACCCAGTACTTC. This codes for CSVDYREETQYF.

The gene calls are TRBV28 and TRBJ2-1, with 8 bases matching TRBD1. CDR3 size: 15 residues. Trimming cost V 6 bases and J 7 bases; bases outside gene matches: 11. Germline loops: CDR1 MDHEN, CDR2 SYDVKM. The CDR3 sequence: CASRADRGNLNEQFF. The DNA for the CDR3 is TGTGCCAGCAGAGCTGACAGGGGTAATTTAAATGAGCAGTTCTTC.

The V call is TRBV4-1, the J call TRBJ2-2; D is unclear. CDR3 length: 14 residues. In germline, CDR1 is MGHRA, CDR2 YSYEKL. V lost 4 bases and J 6 bases, leaving 12 bases between the germline ends. The CDR3 loop reads CASSLGTVSGELFF. In DNA, the CDR3 is TGCGCCAGCAGCCTGGGCACGGTTTCCGGGGAGCTGTTTTTT.